This T cell receptor (beta chain) came from a study of T cell responses to AZD1222 COVID-19 vaccine. Study as a whole: Some second doses came at about 4 weeks and others at about 12 weeks; these were pooled.

The length of the CDR3 is 13 residues. Trimming cost V 3 bases and J 12 bases, with 17 bases left between them. Germline CDR1 and CDR2: SGHDT and YYEEEE. Details on this clone: Its matching antigen is unknown.

Study-level results: Possibly, clonal diversity was underestimated; donors were largely white British and included more females.

Profiling relied on immunoSEQ multiplex PCR, and the TCRdb table lists in-frame clones only, not all of them. The table lists roughly 100,000 clones, around 83% of them singletons. The source was peripheral blood, collected on day 0 of AZD1222 vaccination. The receptor was isolated from an adult in good health. The chain recombines TRBV5-6 with TRBJ2-3; TRBD1 is a possible D gene (6 bases). In DNA form, the CDR3 reads TGTGCCAGCAGCTCCTCCGGGACAATCCATCAGTATTTT. It codes for CASSSSGTIHQYF.